The source of this TCR beta chain is a study of cytomegalovirus exposure and HLA in healthy donors (dated by TCRdb to between 2016 and 2019). Background on the whole study: According to an earlier analysis of a few hundred of the donors, some 180 million T cells yielded roughly 100 million unique TCR beta sequences and about 300 Gb of sequence data. In an earlier analysis of a few hundred of the donors, high-throughput TCR beta sequencing was used to judge whether each TCR beta V gene segment behaved as functional or pseudogenic. Every repertoire in the discovery cohort had been generated on one and the same sequencing platform. Donor age, sex, ethnicity and CMV serostatus were compiled together with the repertoire data. A handful of DR-DQ haplotypes were handled as single units for association and clustering because linkage in the cohort was strong. Rather than using new phenotypic data, the later analysis identified candidate immune exposures from TCR beta sequences and from how often those sequences occurred across donors. A later analysis re-examined previously published TCR beta repertoires from 500 to 700 donors and added high-resolution HLA genotyping to investigate patterns of TCR occurrence. The number of donors typed differed by locus, with roughly 629-640 for A, B, C, DRB1 and DQB1, approximately 500 for DQA1, 600 to 610 for DPA1, and roughly 450 for DPB1. Both class I and class II loci were covered by HLA typing, at four-digit resolution. The study aimed to test whether signatures of past pathogen exposure could be identified by cataloging public T cell receptors. In addition to the first cohort of roughly 700 subjects, a separate validation cohort of approximately 120 different subjects was used. Among the roughly 400 genotyped donors, approximately 82% belonged to the genetic ancestry cluster associated with self-reported Caucasian donors. The study profiled the T cell repertoires of hundreds of subjects by immunosequencing and related them to cytomegalovirus serostatus. High-throughput TCR immunosequencing, statistical association of individual TCRs with disease status, and machine learning were combined to predict cytomegalovirus infection status. A later genetic analysis used genome-wide SNP genotypes for about 60% of the roughly 670 donors, treating that subset as a discovery cohort. On average, around 230,000 unique TCR beta nucleotide sequences were sequenced per donor among roughly 430 genotyped donors of the cohort, with about 19% of those sequences being non-productive. Approximately 310 gigabases of sequencing data and about 92 million unique TCR sequences made up an early release that covered around 640 HLA-typed donors. The study at large found these results: Roughly uniform sequencing depth across donors was assumed in presence/absence analyses, although this assumption may not hold. According to a later genetic analysis, donors in an Asian-associated ancestry cluster had fewer N-insertions in productive TCRs than the approximately 630-donor mean. Cytomegalovirus status was reported to be diagnosed by the classifier with high specificity and sensitivity in both the original and validation cohorts. In a later analysis, TCR association rates were found to vary across HLA loci, with the most associated TCRs seen for DRB1 alleles and the fewest for HLA-C alleles. According to a later analysis, most CMV-associated TCR beta chains appeared to be HLA-restricted, and the HLA associations seemed to be driven largely by CMV exposure. The study gave a list of 150 to 200 TCR beta chains associated with cytomegalovirus. In a later analysis, HLA-associated TCR beta chains were found to be more clonally expanded and to have lower generation probabilities than equally common non-associated chains. When HLA alleles, especially DR and DQ, strongly co-occurred, attributing TCR associations to individual alleles was difficult. Only TCR beta chains were sequenced in this cohort, and the absence of alpha or paired-chain data limited detectable features. Because counts were too low, about 15 rarely observed V segments, including chromosome 9 orphons, were left out of the earlier analysis of approximately 580 of the donors. A later genetic analysis associated a missense DCLRE1C variant with V-gene and J-gene trimming of TCR beta chains, and an independent cohort replicated the association. Some IMGT-functional V segments, including TRBV6-2 and TRBV6-3, could not be distinguished by the 87-base-pair reads and were therefore excluded. A group of highly shared sequence variants was considered likely to be a technical artifact of the sequencing pipeline. It was suggested by the authors that the approach could potentially be generalized to other disease states and immunological phenotypes. A further reported finding was that TCR beta sequences accurately predicted the HLA-A and HLA-B alleles for most subjects in the first cohort. Several of the top co-occurrence clusters appeared to be linked to parvovirus B19, influenza, CMV and Epstein-Barr virus, according to a later analysis. In vitro tests confirmed that a few of the cytomegalovirus-associated TCR beta chains recognize cytomegalovirus antigens. Most TCR sequences were observed very rarely across donors, whereas some public TCRs were present in many individuals. Because HLA typing was unavailable for some donors at each locus, only the typed subset was used in association tests. Linkage disequilibrium might explain the correlated functional status among segregating V segments, but an unknown experimental factor could not be ruled out. Specific HLA alleles were associated with 16,951 TCR beta sequences at a false discovery rate of 0.05 in a later analysis. For the cohort, immune exposure information was limited to CMV serostatus. In an earlier analysis of 587 of the donors, most TCR beta V segments appeared in productive rearrangements about 87% or about 30% of the time, broadly matching IMGT annotations.

Relative to germline, V is missing 6 bases and J is missing 1 base, with 4 bases of the junction outside any gene match. The cysteine opens and the phenylalanine closes a CDR3 of 15 amino acids. Solely the CDR3 DNA is kept, with 45 bases framed from the first base. In the germline V gene, CDR1 corresponds to SNHLY and CDR2 to FYNNEI. The cohort comprised under 700 healthy bone marrow donors. At the time of sampling, all cohort members were nominally healthy, though unrecorded immune exposures were likely present. The donor was CMV seronegative and was included in the group of around 320 seronegative cohort members. Every donor gave a peripheral blood sample, and the peripheral blood mononuclear cells from that sample were used for TCR beta sequencing. Genomic DNA extraction from the blood cell samples was performed with the Qiagen DNeasy Blood Extraction Kit. This clone occurred a few times. Its antigen specificity is not known. No base quality values were provided; no much bigger clone lies one nucleotide off.

Library creation used the immunoSEQ multiplex PCR assay. For the multiplex PCR, a mixture combining 60 forward primers for TCR Vbeta segments and 13 reverse primers for TCR Jbeta segments was used. The CDR3 region of rearranged TCR beta genes was amplified from genomic DNA by a multiplex PCR assay. Amplified TCR beta libraries were sequenced as 87-base-pair reads on the Illumina HiSeq System. Processing in the source paper ran as follows. In a later analysis, some 80 million unique TCR beta chains were counted across the roughly 610 repertoires, and roughly 10 million of these chains were shared by at least two donors. Raw reads were error-corrected and collapsed into unique sequences with a nearest-neighbor algorithm that merged closely related sequences to remove PCR and sequencing errors. Alignment of CDR3 sequences to IMGT reference sequences was used to assign V, D and J gene segments. For a sequence to be retained, at least a six-nucleotide match to both a V gene segment and a J gene segment was required. Rearrangements were classified as productive when the CDR3 lacked stop codons and remained in frame with V and J, and all other rearrangements were classified as non-productive. Following IMGT convention, CDR3 was defined as the stretch from the second conserved V-encoded cysteine to the conserved J-encoded phenylalanine. The earlier analysis of roughly 590 of the donors excluded sequences that lacked an unambiguous match to a single V gene segment. An earlier analysis of approximately 590 of the donors classified V segments as functional when productive rearrangements were above 56.7% and as segregating when the standard deviation between donors was above 5%. To diagnose cytomegalovirus status from the catalog of TCR beta chain sequences, a statistical classification framework was built. A later analysis assigned V and J genes by comparing TCR nucleotide sequences with IMGT/GENE-DB human TR gene sequences. Using the TCRdist pipeline, a later analysis assigned CDR3 sequences along with most-parsimonious VDJ recombination scenarios. A later analysis defined each TCR beta chain by its CDR3 amino acid sequence plus V-gene family, and excluded reads lacking a unique V-gene family. To address suspected cross-contamination and a sequencing artifact, a later analysis removed 550 to 750 highly shared, low-generation-probability nucleotide sequences. In a later analysis, a clonal expansion index was calculated for each public chain from normalized within-repertoire ranks of inferred template counts. A later analysis computed generation probabilities with a VDJ recombination model fitted to out-of-frame rearrangements, and checked the results against IGoR. Hypergeometric tests were used in a later analysis to score TCR-TCR, TCR-HLA and TCR-CMV co-occurrence, with a repertoire-size bias correction applied to the TCR pairs. In a later analysis, false discovery rates were estimated by permuting HLA or CMV assignments 20 times. In a later analysis, co-occurring TCRs were grouped using DBSCAN, and TCRdist sequence similarity was added for clustering within HLA-allele-positive subsets. Co-occurrence clustering excluded repertoires with fewer than 30,000 or more than 120,000 public chains, plus five with anomalous nucleotide sharing. TCRdb provides this immuneACCESS table in a form limited to in-frame rearrangements. Some clones are lacking; in checked studies, under half of them reflect an unresolved V gene, and why the rest are absent is not known. V and J calls and clone size are copied from that table; D and trimming were computed from the DNA. Within this sample are around 130,000 clones, with approximately 80% of them counted one time only. Of the sample, about 1.2% is held by the ten largest clones.

The chain is assembled from TRBV2 and TRBJ2-2, with 8 middle bases fitting TRBD1. The material sequenced was PBMCs. The source of this sequence is a girl aged 2-10 years in good health and CMV-seronegative. The CDR3 loop reads CASRYRGLNTGELFF. The nucleotide sequence reads TGTGCCAGCAGGTACAGGGGGTTGAACACCGGGGAGCTGTTTTTT.